The 29 T cell receptor beta chains reported below all come from one sample, sequenced in a study of blood T cell repertoires in COVID-19. Sequencing used immunoSEQ multiplex PCR; TCRdb keeps in-frame clones, though not all of them. The table shows 180,000 or so clones, with about 85% occurring only once. Input material: peripheral blood. These receptors all stem from a man aged 18 to 35 with acute or convalescent COVID-19.

The rearrangement uses TRBV9 and TRBJ2-7; 8 positions agree with TRBD2. Germline V lookup: CDR1 SGDLS, CDR2 YYNGEE. This CDR3 is 16 amino acids long. V trimming: 4 bases; J trimming: 4 bases; junction bases outside the gene matches: 13. CDR3 region: CASSPGLVVSGYEQYF. The CDR3 DNA follows: TGTGCCAGCAGCCCGGGACTAGTGGTGTCAGGATACGAGCAGTACTTC.

This clone was seen only a few times. This chain uses TRBV7-9 with TRBJ1-6; D perhaps matches TRBD1 (6 bases). The CDR3 has 15 amino acids. CDR1 SEHNR and CDR2 FQNEAQ come from the germline V gene (reference sequence). V was pared by 7 bases and J by 7 bases, with 17 bases between. CDR3 loop: CASNQFSTGNSPLHF. The CDR3 DNA reads as TGTGCCAGCAACCAGTTCTCAACAGGGAATTCACCCCTCCACTTT.

The chain links TRBV15 to TRBJ2-3; TRBD2 matches at 8 bases. Germline lookup yields CDR1 LNHNV and CDR2 YYDKDF (reference sequence). Trimming cost V 9 bases and J 4 bases; bases outside gene matches: 12. The CDR3 has 15 residues. CDR3: CATTRRIGGADTQYF. In DNA, the CDR3 is TGTGCCACTACGCGACGGATCGGGGGGGCAGATACGCAGTATTTT. The complete variable domain, with remaining parts taken from reference TRBV15 and TRBJ2-3, reads DAMVIQNPRYQVTQFGKPVTLSCSQTLNHNVMYWYQQKSSQAPKLLFHYYDKDFNNEADTPDNFQSRRPNTSFCFLDIRSPGLGDTAMYLCATTRRIGGADTQYFGPGTRLTVL.

V usage is TRBV3-1 (or the pseudogene TRBV3-2) and J usage is TRBJ1-2; D unresolved. CDR1 is LGHDT, CDR2 YNNKEL, per germline (reference sequence). The V and J ends lost 6 bases and 10 bases respectively, with 12 bases between them. The CDR3 length is 11 residues. CDR3 in amino acids: CASRTALSYTF. Written as DNA, the CDR3 is TGTGCCAGCAGAACAGCTCTTTCCTACACCTTC.

The CDR3 reads CASGLGGTGGSGANVLTF. The CDR3 DNA is TGTGCTAGTGGTTTGGGCGGGACAGGGGGCTCTGGGGCCAACGTCCTGACTTTC. The chain links TRBV12-5 to TRBJ2-6; 11 nucleotides match TRBD1. J gave up 0 bases and V 1 base, and 2 bases lay outside the gene matches. The CDR3 consists of 18 residues. The germline V gene has CDR1 LGHNT and CDR2 FRNRAP.

This clone was seen a handful of times. The chain combines TRBV25-1 with TRBJ1-2; 7 nucleotides align to TRBD1. Germline V gene data show CDR1 as MGHDK and CDR2 as SYGVNS. The CDR3 is 15 residues long. V lost 3 bases and J lost 6; bases outside the gene matches: 10. CDR3: CASSDPDRVMDGYTF. In nucleotides, the CDR3 is TGTGCCAGCAGTGATCCCGACAGGGTGATGGATGGCTACACCTTC.

This chain links TRBV27 with TRBJ1-5, with no clear D. The germline V gene has CDR1 MNHEY and CDR2 SMNVEV (reference sequence). CDR3 length: 13 residues. Trimming took 2 bases from V and 8 from J, leaving 10 bases between them. The CDR3 spells CASSLNRQEPQHF. The CDR3, as DNA: TGTGCCAGCAGTTTAAACCGTCAGGAGCCCCAGCATTTT.

J is TRBJ1-2 and V is TRBV2; D is unclear. The CDR3 is 12 amino acids. Germline V lookup: CDR1 SNHLY, CDR2 FYNNEI. V lost 10 bases, J lost 4 bases, and 13 bases lay in between. The CDR3: CANQKVRYGYTF. The CDR3 bases are TGTGCCAACCAGAAAGTCCGCTATGGCTACACCTTC.

This clone was seen a single time. The CDR3 region is CASSPPLEGGLNTEAFF. CDR3 DNA sequence: TGTGCCAGCAGTCCGCCCCTGGAGGGAGGGCTGAACACTGAAGCTTTCTTT. This sequence joins TRBV27 and TRBJ1-1; D is ambiguous. Trimming pared 5 bases from V and 0 bases from J, leaving 19 bases between. CDR3 length equals 17 residues. CDR1 MNHEY and CDR2 SMNVEV come from the germline V gene (reference sequence).

The chain couples TRBV7-8 to TRBJ2-2; 9 bases agree with TRBD1. The CDR3 has 14 amino acids. CDR1 is SGHVS and CDR2 is FQNEAQ in the germline V gene. Losses at the gene ends were 3 bases for V and 6 bases for J; bases not matched to a gene: 2. CDR3 nucleotides: TGTGCCAGCAGCTTTGACAGGGGGGCCGGGGAGCTGTTTTTT. Its protein is CASSFDRGAGELFF.

This clone has only a few counts. The chain recombines TRBV28 with TRBJ1-1, with TRBD1 as a possible D gene (5 bases). CDR3 length: 15 residues. Trimming stripped 6 bases from V and 3 bases from J, with 17 bases between. Looked up from germline, CDR1 is MDHEN and CDR2 is SYDVKM. The CDR3 nucleotides read TGTGCCAGCAGCTACCCATCCGACAGTCACACTGAAGCTTTCTTT. The encoded protein is CASSYPSDSHTEAFF.

V is TRBV19 and J is TRBJ2-7; 11 nucleotides align to TRBD2. Germline V gives CDR1 LNHDA, CDR2 SQIVND (reference sequence). The CDR3 extends over 18 amino acids. Losses at the gene ends were 1 base for V and 4 bases for J; bases not matched to a gene: 12. The CDR3 reads CASSIVDGSGGASYEQYV. DNA for the CDR3: TGTGCCAGTAGTATAGTTGATGGTAGCGGGGGGGCCTCTTACGAGCAGTACGTC.

This chain joins TRBV7-3 and TRBJ2-1; TRBD2 agrees at 11 bases. V lost 5 bases and J lost 4; bases outside the gene matches: 4. This CDR3 has 15 amino acids. CDR1 is SGHTA and CDR2 is FQGTGA in the germline V gene. CDR3 sequence: CASSTGTSGYNEQFF. DNA of the CDR3: TGTGCCAGCAGCACCGGGACTAGCGGATACAATGAGCAGTTCTTC.

The table lists this clone with a count of one. The chain combines TRBV5-5 with TRBJ1-5; D gene unclear. The germline CDR1 and CDR2 sequences are SGHKS and YYEKEE (reference sequence). CDR3 length equals 14 residues. Trimming removed 0 bases at V and 1 base at J, with 5 bases between. The CDR3 sequence is CASSLDESNQPQHF. The DNA for the CDR3 is TGTGCCAGCAGCTTGGACGAGAGCAATCAGCCCCAGCATTTT.

The chain uses TRBV29-1 and TRBJ1-2, with D possibly being TRBD1 (5 bases). This CDR3 is 12 amino acids long. Per germline, CDR1 SQVTM and CDR2 ANQGSEA. The ends were cut back, 3 bases at V and 5 bases at J, with 10 bases in the middle. The CDR3 DNA sequence: TGCAGCGTTGACTGGGGGGTTTATGGCTACACCTTC. This translates into CSVDWGVYGYTF.

The chain joins TRBV3-1 (or the pseudogene TRBV3-2) to TRBJ1-1; 7 positions match TRBD1. Unmatched junction bases numbered 1, after V lost 1 base and J lost 2 bases. Germline values: CDR1 LGHDT, CDR2 YNNKEL (reference sequence). CDR3 length: 14 residues. The CDR3 loop reads CASSQGGGNTEAFF. Here the CDR3 DNA reads TGTGCCAGCAGCCAAGGAGGGGGCAACACTGAAGCTTTCTTT.

V is TRBV28 and J is TRBJ1-2; TRBD1 matches at 8 bases. The junction had 8 bases not matched to a gene; V was cut back by 7 bases and J by 1 base. The germline V gene encodes CDR1 MDHEN and CDR2 SYDVKM. The CDR3 sequence is 15 residues long. In DNA form, the CDR3 reads TGTGCCAGCAACCGCGCAGGGGGCGGTAACTATGGCTACACCTTC. Translation: CASNRAGGGNYGYTF.

The genes are TRBV14 and TRBJ1-1; D possibly corresponds to TRBD1 (5 bases). Trimming took off 1 base at V and 3 bases at J, with 6 bases between the two ends. Looked up from germline, CDR1 is SGHDN and CDR2 is FVKESK. This CDR3 spans 13 amino acids. The CDR3 DNA reads as TGTGCCAGCAGCCAAGCGGGGGACACTGAAGCTTTCTTT. It yields the protein CASSQAGDTEAFF. The full variable domain, with the rest looked up from reference TRBV14 and TRBJ1-1, is EAGVTQFPSHSVIEKGQTVTLRCDPISGHDNLYWYRRVMGKEIKFLLHFVKESKQDESGMPNNRFLAERTGGTYSTLKVQPAELEDSGVYFCASSQAGDTEAFFGQGTRLTVV.

The J gene is TRBJ1-1, the V gene TRBV25-1; the D gene is possibly TRBD1 (5 bases). The CDR3 has 13 residues. Germline loops: CDR1 MGHDK, CDR2 SYGVNS. V was shortened by 3 bases and J by 1 base, with 6 bases between the two germline ends. The CDR3 DNA follows: TGTGCCAGCAGTGACGACAGGAACACTGAAGCTTTCTTT. Translated: CASSDDRNTEAFF.

The chain recombines TRBV9 with TRBJ1-1; D not certain. V lost 0 bases, J lost 5 bases, and 11 bases lay in between. Germline CDR1 SGDLS, CDR2 YYNGEE. There are 14 residues in the CDR3. CDR3 in DNA: TGTGCCAGCAGCGTAGATCCGGGGAAGACTGAAGCTTTCTTT. Translating gives CASSVDPGKTEAFF.

This clone has just one count. The chain recombines TRBV4-1 with TRBJ1-2; TRBD1 is a possible D gene (5 bases). V was clipped by 1 base and J by 7 bases, with 13 bases between them. This CDR3 spans 14 amino acids. Germline loops: CDR1 MGHRA, CDR2 YSYEKL. CDR3 in amino acids: CASSQVGTLGGYTF. The CDR3 coding sequence is TGCGCCAGCAGCCAAGTCGGGACTTTGGGTGGCTACACCTTC.

About this clone itself: One end of the junction is discordant with germline, which a read error may explain. The chain combines TRBV3-1 (or the pseudogene TRBV3-2) with TRBJ2-3; D gene ambiguous. The CDR3 runs to 13 residues. From germline, CDR1 is LGHDT and CDR2 YNNKEL (reference sequence). The CDR3: CASSQGSKDTQYF. CDR3 nucleotide sequence: TGTGCCAGCAGCCAAGGTAGCAAAGATACGCAGTATTTT.

J is TRBJ2-5 and V is TRBV5-1, with 8 positions matching TRBD2. CDR3 length: 15 amino acids. The germline gives CDR1 SGHRS, CDR2 YFSETQ. V trimming: 4 bases; J trimming: 5 bases; junction bases outside the gene matches: 10. The chain's CDR3 is CASSPLRGGRETQYF. The DNA for the CDR3 is TGCGCCAGCAGCCCGCTACGGGGGGGCCGCGAGACCCAGTACTTC.

The V call is TRBV19, the J call TRBJ2-6; 7 bases fit TRBD1. The germline V gene encodes CDR1 LNHDA and CDR2 SQIVND (reference sequence). V was pared by 4 bases and J by 3 bases, with 9 bases of the junction left unmatched. The CDR3 extends over 17 amino acids. This CDR3 reads CASSRTGGEFGANVLTF. In nucleotides, the CDR3 is TGTGCCAGTAGTAGGACAGGTGGGGAATTTGGGGCCAACGTCCTGACTTTC.

The V and J genes are TRBV10-3 and TRBJ2-1; 9 bases line up with TRBD2. This CDR3 has 18 amino acids. The V segment lost 2 bases and the J segment 8 bases; nucleotides outside the gene matches: 16. The germline V gene encodes CDR1 ENHRY and CDR2 SYGVKD. The CDR3 loop reads CAISEPPPERGDSDEQFF. CDR3 nucleotides: TGTGCCATCAGTGAGCCCCCCCCTGAGCGGGGGGACAGCGATGAGCAGTTCTTC.

V is TRBV6-2 or TRBV6-3 and J is TRBJ2-3, with 8 positions matching TRBD2. The CDR3 sequence is 14 residues long. Germline lookup yields CDR1 MNHEY and CDR2 SVGEGT. J lost 3 bases, V lost 5 bases, and 4 bases had no gene match. CDR3 residues: CASSLPSGTDTQYF. The CDR3 DNA reads TGTGCCAGCAGTCTCCCTAGCGGGACAGATACGCAGTATTTT.

This clone came up many times. The V call is TRBV30, the J call TRBJ1-5; D is possibly TRBD1 (5 bases). The CDR3 totals 15 residues. The V gene's germline CDR1 is GTSNPN and CDR2 SVGIG (reference sequence). The V end was cut by 0 bases, the J end by 3 bases, with 12 bases between. CDR3 sequence reads: CAWSVRGLYNQPQHF. The CDR3 DNA is TGTGCCTGGAGTGTACGGGGACTGTACAATCAGCCCCAGCATTTT. The whole variable domain, filled in from reference TRBV30 and TRBJ1-5, reads SQTIHQWPATLVQPVGSPLSLECTVEGTSNPNLYWYRQAAGRGLQLLFYSVGIGQISSEVPQNLSASRPQDRQFILSSKKLLLSDSGFYLCAWSVRGLYNQPQHFGDGTRLSIL.

The chain is built from TRBV15 and TRBJ2-3; 10 bases are a match to TRBD2. The germline V gene has CDR1 LNHNV and CDR2 YYDKDF (reference sequence). This CDR3 region has 18 residues. V lost 5 bases, J lost 4 bases, and 15 bases stayed unmatched. This CDR3 reads CATSRSYVASGGPDTQYF. The CDR3 nucleotides are TGTGCCACCAGCCGTTCTTATGTAGCTAGCGGGGGACCAGATACGCAGTATTTT.

The chain links TRBV5-1 to TRBJ2-1, with 9 bases matching TRBD1. Germline V CDR1 and CDR2: SGHRS, YFSETQ. With V trimmed by 3 bases and J by 3 bases, 10 bases remained unmatched. The CDR3 is made up of 17 amino acids. The CDR3 loop reads CASSWDRDRVDYNEQFF. CDR3 nucleotide sequence: TGCGCCAGCAGCTGGGACCGGGACAGGGTCGACTACAATGAGCAGTTCTTC.